The 6 T cell receptor beta chains below come from one sample, sequenced in a study of CD8 T cells in ankylosing spondylitis. Overall study results and limits: About eight highly homologous variants made up a TCR beta motif that seemed to typify ankylosing spondylitis blood.

TCRdb reprocessed the 5' RACE reads with MiXCR, giving one entry per CDR3 protein. The table has about 500,000 distinct CDR3 sequences, over 4% seen once. The antigens for these receptors are not known. Sequencing was done on a sample of blood, either unsorted or a sorted T cell fraction (not recorded which). Every receptor here comes from a male donor with ankylosing spondylitis.

The sample holds a few counts of this clonotype. J is TRBJ1-5 and V is TRBV28, with D perhaps matching TRBD1 (5 bases). Between the trimmed V and J ends, which lost 2 bases and 7 bases, there was a span of 12 bases. This CDR3 is built from 14 residues. Germline V gene sequence: CDR1 MDHEN, CDR2 SYDVKM. CDR3 sequence (DNA): TGTGCCAGCAGTTTACGCAGGGAAAAGCAGCCCCAGCATTTT. It specifies CASSLRREKQPQHF. Variable domain in full (rest from reference TRBV28 and TRBJ1-5): DVKVTQSSRYLVKRTGEKVFLECVQDMDHENMFWYRQDPGLGLRLIYFSYDVKMKEKGDIPEGYSVSREKKERFSLILESASTNQTSMYLCASSLRREKQPQHFGDGTRLSIL.

This clonotype was detected many times. This sequence joins TRBV10-1 and TRBJ2-1; D gene ambiguous. V dropped 3 bases and J dropped 10 bases, with 10 bases sitting between them. From germline, CDR1 is WNHNN and CDR2 SYGVQD (reference sequence). The CDR3 is made up of 12 amino acids. CDR3 bases: TGCGCCAGCAGTGACCTCAATAGGGAGCAGTTCTTC. This encodes CASSDLNREQFF.

In this sample, this clonotype turned up a few times. This sequence joins TRBV20-1 and TRBJ2-7; 11 nucleotides agree with TRBD2. The CDR3 extends over 15 amino acids. V lost 5 bases to trimming and J lost 6 bases; unmatched junction nucleotides: 12. In germline, CDR1 is DFQATT, CDR2 SNEGSKA (reference sequence). CDR3 in DNA: TGCAGTGCTCCAGAAATAGCGGGAGGGCTTGGCGAGCAGTACTTC. Its protein product is CSAPEIAGGLGEQYF.

CDR3 residues: CASTLGYGTGGAGGYTF. CDR3 nucleotides: TGTGCCAGCACCCTGGGGTATGGGACAGGGGGCGCCGGGGGCTACACCTTC. The chain uses TRBV12-3 or TRBV12-4 and TRBJ1-2, with TRBD1 matching over 12 bases. CDR3 length: 17 residues. V gave up 7 bases and J gave up 8 bases; unmatched junction bases: 17.

This clonotype was detected many times. This sequence joins TRBV7-8 and TRBJ1-2, with D unresolved. Germline CDR1 SGHVS, CDR2 FQNEAQ. The ends were cut back, 3 bases at V and 2 bases at J, with 13 bases in the middle. The CDR3 is 15 amino acids. CDR3 in DNA: TGTGCCAGCAGCTTTATTACTTCGGCGAACTATGGCTACACCTTC. The encoded protein is CASSFITSANYGYTF.

This clonotype was recorded many times. This rearrangement joins TRBV7-9 to TRBJ2-2; D could derive from TRBD1 or TRBD2 (5 bases each). V was clipped by 3 bases and J by 8 bases, with 13 bases between them. The germline gives CDR1 SEHNR, CDR2 FQNEAQ (reference sequence). The length of the CDR3 is 14 residues. The CDR3 loop reads CASSFAGTKGELFF. DNA of the CDR3: TGTGCCAGCAGCTTTGCAGGGACCAAAGGGGAGCTGTTTTTT.